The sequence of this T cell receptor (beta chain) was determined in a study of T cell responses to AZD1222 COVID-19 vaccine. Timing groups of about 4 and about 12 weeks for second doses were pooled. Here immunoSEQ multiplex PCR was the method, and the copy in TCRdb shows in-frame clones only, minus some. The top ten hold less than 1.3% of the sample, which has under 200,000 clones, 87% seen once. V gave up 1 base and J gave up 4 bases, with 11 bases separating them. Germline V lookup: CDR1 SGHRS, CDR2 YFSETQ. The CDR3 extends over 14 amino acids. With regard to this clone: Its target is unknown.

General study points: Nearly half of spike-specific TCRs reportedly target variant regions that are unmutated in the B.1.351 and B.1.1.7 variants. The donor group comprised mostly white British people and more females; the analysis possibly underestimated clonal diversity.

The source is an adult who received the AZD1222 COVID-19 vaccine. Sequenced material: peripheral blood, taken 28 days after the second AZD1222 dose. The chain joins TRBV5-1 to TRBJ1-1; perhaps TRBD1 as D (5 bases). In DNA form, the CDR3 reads TGCGCCAGCAGCTTGCTGGGGGGTCGCACTGAAGCTTTCTTT. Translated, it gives CASSLLGGRTEAFF.